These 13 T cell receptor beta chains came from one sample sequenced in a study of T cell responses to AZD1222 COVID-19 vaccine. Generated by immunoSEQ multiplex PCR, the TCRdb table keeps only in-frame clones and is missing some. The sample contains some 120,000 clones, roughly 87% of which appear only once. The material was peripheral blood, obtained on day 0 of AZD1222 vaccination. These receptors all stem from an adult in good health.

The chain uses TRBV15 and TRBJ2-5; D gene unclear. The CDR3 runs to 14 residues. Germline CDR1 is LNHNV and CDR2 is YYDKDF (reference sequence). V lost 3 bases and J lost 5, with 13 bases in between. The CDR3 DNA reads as TGTGCCACCAGCAGTTCCGGATGGACCGAGACCCAGTACTTC. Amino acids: CATSSSGWTETQYF.

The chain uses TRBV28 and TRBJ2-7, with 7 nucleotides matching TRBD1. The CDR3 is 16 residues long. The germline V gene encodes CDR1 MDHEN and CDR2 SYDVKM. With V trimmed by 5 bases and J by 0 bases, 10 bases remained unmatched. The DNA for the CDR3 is TGTGCCAGCAGTATAAATGACAGGGTGATCTCCTACGAGCAGTACTTC. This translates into CASSINDRVISYEQYF.

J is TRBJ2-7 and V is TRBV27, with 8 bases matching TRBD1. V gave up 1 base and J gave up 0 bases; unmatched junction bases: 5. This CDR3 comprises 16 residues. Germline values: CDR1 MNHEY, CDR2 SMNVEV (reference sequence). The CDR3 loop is CASSLFGDRSSYEQYF. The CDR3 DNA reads TGTGCCAGCAGTTTATTCGGGGACAGGAGCTCCTACGAGCAGTACTTC.

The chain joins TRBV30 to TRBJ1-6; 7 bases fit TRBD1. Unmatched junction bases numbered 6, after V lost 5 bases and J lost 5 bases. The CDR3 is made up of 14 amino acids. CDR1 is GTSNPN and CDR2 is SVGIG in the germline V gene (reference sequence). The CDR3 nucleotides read TGTGCCTGGGCGGGGGACAGTCATAATTCACCCCTCCACTTT. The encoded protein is CAWAGDSHNSPLHF.

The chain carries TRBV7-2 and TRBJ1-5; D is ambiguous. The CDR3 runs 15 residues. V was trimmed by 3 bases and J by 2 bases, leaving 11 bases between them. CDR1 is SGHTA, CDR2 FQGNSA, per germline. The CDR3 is CASSLVIHGNQPQHF. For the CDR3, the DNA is TGTGCCAGCAGCTTGGTCATACATGGCAATCAGCCCCAGCATTTT.

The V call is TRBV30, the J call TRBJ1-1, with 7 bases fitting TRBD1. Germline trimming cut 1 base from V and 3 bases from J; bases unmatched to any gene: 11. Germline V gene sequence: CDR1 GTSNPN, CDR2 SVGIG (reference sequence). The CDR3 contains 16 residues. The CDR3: CAWSDPDRVGDTEAFF. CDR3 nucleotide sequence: TGTGCCTGGAGTGATCCCGACAGGGTGGGAGACACTGAAGCTTTCTTT.

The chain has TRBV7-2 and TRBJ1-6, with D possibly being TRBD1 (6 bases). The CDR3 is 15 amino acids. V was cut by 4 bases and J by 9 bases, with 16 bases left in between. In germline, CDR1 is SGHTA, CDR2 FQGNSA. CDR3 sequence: CASSSTGTSSSPLHF. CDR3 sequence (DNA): TGTGCCAGCAGCTCCACAGGGACGTCAAGTTCACCCCTCCACTTT.

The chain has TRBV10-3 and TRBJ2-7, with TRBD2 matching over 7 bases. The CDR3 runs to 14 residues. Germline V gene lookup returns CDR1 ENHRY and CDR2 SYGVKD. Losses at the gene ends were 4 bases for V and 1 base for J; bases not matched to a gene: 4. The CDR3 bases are TGTGCCATCAGTGTGGGGCGGGAGTCCTACGAGCAGTACTTC. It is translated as CAISVGRESYEQYF.

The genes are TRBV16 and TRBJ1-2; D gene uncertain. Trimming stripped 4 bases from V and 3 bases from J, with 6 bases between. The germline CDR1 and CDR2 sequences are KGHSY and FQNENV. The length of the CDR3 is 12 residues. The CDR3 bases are TGTGCCAGCAGCCCGGAGTACTATGGCTACACCTTC. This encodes CASSPEYYGYTF.

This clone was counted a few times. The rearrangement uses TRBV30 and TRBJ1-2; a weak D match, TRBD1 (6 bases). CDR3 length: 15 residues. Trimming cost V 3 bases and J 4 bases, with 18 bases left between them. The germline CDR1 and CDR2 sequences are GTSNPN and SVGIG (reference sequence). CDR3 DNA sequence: TGTGCCTGGAGAAATTGGCAGGGGAAAGGCTATGGCTACACCTTC. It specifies CAWRNWQGKGYGYTF.

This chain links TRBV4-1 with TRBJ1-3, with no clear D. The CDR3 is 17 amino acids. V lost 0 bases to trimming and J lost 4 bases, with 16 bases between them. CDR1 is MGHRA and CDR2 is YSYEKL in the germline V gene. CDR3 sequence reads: CASSQDGTVRAGNTIYF. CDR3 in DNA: TGCGCCAGCAGCCAAGATGGTACAGTCCGTGCAGGAAACACCATATATTTT.

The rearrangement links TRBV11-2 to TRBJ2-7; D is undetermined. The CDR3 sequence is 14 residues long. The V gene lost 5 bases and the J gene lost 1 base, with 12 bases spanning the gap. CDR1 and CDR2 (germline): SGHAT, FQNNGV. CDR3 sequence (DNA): TGTGCCAGCAGCCCACAACCCAGTTCCTACGAGCAGTACTTC. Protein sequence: CASSPQPSSYEQYF.

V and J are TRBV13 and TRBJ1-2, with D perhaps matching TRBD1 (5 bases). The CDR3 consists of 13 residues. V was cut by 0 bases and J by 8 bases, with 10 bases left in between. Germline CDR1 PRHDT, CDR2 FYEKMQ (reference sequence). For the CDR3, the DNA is TGTGCCAGCAGCTTAGGGGGGCCCACGGGCTACACCTTC. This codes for CASSLGGPTGYTF. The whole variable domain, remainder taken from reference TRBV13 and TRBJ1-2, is AAGVIQSPRHLIKEKRETATLKCYPIPRHDTVYWYQQGPGQDPQFLISFYEKMQSDKGSIPDRFSAQQFSDYHSELNMSSLELGDSALYFCASSLGGPTGYTFGSGTRLTVV.